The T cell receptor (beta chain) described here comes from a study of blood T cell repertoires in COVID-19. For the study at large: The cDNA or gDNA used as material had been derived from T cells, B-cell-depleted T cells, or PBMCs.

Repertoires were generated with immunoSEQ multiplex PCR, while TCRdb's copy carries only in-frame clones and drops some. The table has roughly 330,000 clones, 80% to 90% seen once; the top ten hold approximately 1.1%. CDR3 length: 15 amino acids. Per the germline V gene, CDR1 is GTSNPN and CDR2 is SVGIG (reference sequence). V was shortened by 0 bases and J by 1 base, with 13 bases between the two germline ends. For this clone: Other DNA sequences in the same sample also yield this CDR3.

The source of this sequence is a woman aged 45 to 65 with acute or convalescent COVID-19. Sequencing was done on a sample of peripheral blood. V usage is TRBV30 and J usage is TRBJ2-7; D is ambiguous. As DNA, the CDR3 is TGTGCCTGGAGTGTACCTCTAGTCCCTTCCTACGAGCAGTACTTC. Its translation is CAWSVPLVPSYEQYF.